The 8 T cell receptor beta chains below all came from one sample that was sequenced in a study of blood T cell repertoires in COVID-19. TCRdb's copy holds only in-frame clones and misses some; the assay was immunoSEQ multiplex PCR. The table includes around 180,000 clones, roughly 79% detected once. Sequencing was carried out using peripheral blood. The receptors come from a woman over 75 with COVID-19, enrolled during active disease.

The gene calls are TRBV9 and TRBJ2-3, with unresolved D. V dropped 1 base and J dropped 0 bases, with 6 bases sitting between them. In germline, CDR1 is SGDLS, CDR2 YYNGEE. The CDR3 covers 14 residues. The CDR3 nucleotides are TGTGCCAGCAGCGTATTAGTTAGCACAGATACGCAGTATTTT. This translates into CASSVLVSTDTQYF.

This clone has a handful of counts. The J gene is TRBJ2-1, the V gene TRBV7-2; a weak D match, TRBD1 (5 bases). This CDR3 spans 17 amino acids. The germline V gene encodes CDR1 SGHTA and CDR2 FQGNSA. V lost 0 bases and J lost 2, with 14 bases in between. DNA for the CDR3: TGTGCCAGCAGCTTAGCGGACATTCCCTTGCCCTACAATGAGCAGTTCTTC. Translated, it gives CASSLADIPLPYNEQFF.

J is TRBJ1-3 and V is TRBV15; D is undetermined. V was clipped by 1 base and J by 1 base, with 8 bases between them. CDR1 is LNHNV and CDR2 is YYDKDF in the germline V gene (reference sequence). CDR3 length: 15 residues. The CDR3 nucleotides read TGTGCCACCAGCAGAGGGGCCCGTTCTGGAAACACCATATATTTT. It specifies CATSRGARSGNTIYF.

In its sample, this clone was seen a few times. The CDR3 spells CASSRIVYEQYF. DNA of the CDR3: TGTGCCAGCAGCCGTATCGTTTACGAGCAGTACTTC. V and J are TRBV12-3 or TRBV12-4 and TRBJ2-7; no clear D gene. Trimming left V 6 bases short and J 4 bases short, with 10 bases between. The CDR3 sequence is 12 residues long.

The CDR3 DNA follows: TGTGCCAGCAGTTTATGGGGGGGACTAGCGGGAGCAGATACGCAGTATTTT. It translates to CASSLWGGLAGADTQYF. The chain has TRBV28 and TRBJ2-3, with 14 bases fitting TRBD2. CDR1 is MDHEN, CDR2 SYDVKM, per germline. Germline trimming cut 0 bases from V and 4 bases from J; bases unmatched to any gene: 3. The CDR3 extends over 17 amino acids.

V gene TRBV2 combines with J gene TRBJ1-1; D is perhaps TRBD1 (6 bases). The CDR3 has 13 residues. Per germline, CDR1 SNHLY and CDR2 FYNNEI. Trimming stripped 8 bases from V and 5 bases from J, with 15 bases between. The CDR3 reads CASLPSGATEAFF. For the CDR3, the DNA is TGTGCCAGCCTACCCTCAGGGGCAACTGAAGCTTTCTTT.

The chain recombines TRBV5-3 with TRBJ1-2; no reliable D call. TRBV5-3 qualifies as an ORF whose function is uncertain. The CDR3 spans 11 residues. The V end was cut by 6 bases, the J end by 3 bases, with 6 bases between. The CDR3 DNA reads TGTGCCAGAACCGGGGACTATGGCTACACCTTC. Its translation is CARTGDYGYTF.

The rearrangement links TRBV28 to TRBJ2-7; a possible D gene is TRBD2 (6 bases). Trimming left V 8 bases short and J 0 bases short, with 11 bases between. The CDR3 covers 13 residues. The germline CDR1 and CDR2 sequences are MDHEN and SYDVKM. CDR3 in DNA: TGTGCCAGCCGCCCCGGGGGCTCCTACGAGCAGTACTTC. Its translation: CASRPGGSYEQYF.